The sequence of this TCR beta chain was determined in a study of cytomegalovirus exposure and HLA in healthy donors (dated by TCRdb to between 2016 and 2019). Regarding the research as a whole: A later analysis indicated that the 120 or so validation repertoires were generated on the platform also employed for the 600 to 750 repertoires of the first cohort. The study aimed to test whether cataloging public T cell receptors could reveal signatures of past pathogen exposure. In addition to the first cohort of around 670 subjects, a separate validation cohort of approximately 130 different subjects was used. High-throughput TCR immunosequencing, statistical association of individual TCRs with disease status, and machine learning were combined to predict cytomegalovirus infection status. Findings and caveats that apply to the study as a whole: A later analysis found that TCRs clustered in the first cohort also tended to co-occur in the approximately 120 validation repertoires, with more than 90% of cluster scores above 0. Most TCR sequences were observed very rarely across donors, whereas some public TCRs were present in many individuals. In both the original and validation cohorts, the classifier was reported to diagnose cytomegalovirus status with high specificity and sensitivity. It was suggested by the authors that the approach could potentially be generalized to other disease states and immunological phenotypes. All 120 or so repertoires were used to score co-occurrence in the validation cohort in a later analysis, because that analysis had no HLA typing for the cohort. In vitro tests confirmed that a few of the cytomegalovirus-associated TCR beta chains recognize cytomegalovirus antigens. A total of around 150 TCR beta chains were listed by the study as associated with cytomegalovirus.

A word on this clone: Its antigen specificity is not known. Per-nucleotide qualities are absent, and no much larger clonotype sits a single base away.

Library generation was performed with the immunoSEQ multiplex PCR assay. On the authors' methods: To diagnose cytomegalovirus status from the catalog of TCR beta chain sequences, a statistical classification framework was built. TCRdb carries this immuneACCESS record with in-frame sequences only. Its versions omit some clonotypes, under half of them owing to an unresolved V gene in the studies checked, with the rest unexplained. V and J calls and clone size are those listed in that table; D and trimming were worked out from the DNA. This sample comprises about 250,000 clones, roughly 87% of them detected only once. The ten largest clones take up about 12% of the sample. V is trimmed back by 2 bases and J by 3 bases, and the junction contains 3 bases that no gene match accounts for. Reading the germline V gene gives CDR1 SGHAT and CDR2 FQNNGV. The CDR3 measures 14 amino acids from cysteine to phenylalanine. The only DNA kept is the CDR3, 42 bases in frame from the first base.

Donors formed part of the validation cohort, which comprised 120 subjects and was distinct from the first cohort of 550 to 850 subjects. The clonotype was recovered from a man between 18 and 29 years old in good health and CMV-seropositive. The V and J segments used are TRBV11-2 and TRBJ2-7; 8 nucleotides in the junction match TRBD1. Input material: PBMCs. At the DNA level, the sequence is TGTGCCAGCAGCTTAAGCAGGGGGCTCTACGAGCAGTACTTC. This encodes CASSLSRGLYEQYF. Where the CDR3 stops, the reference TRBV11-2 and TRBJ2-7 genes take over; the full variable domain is EAGVAQSPRYKIIEKRQSVAFWCNPISGHATLYWYQQILGQGPKLLIQFQNNGVVDDSQLPKDRFSAERLKGVDSTLKIQPAKLEDSAVYLCASSLSRGLYEQYFGPGTRLTVT.